This T cell receptor beta chain was sequenced during a study of T cell responses to AZD1222 COVID-19 vaccine. Overall study results and limits: Just a handful of AZD1222 recipients tested seropositive at baseline.

The data were produced by immunoSEQ multiplex PCR, yet TCRdb's version contains in-frame clones alone and is incomplete. The sample has over 120,000 clones; more than 85% are singletons. Of note for this clone: The antigen is unknown.

CDR3 length: 14 residues. With 3 bases clipped from V and 1 base from J, the junction kept 3 bases outside the gene matches. Germline CDR1 GTSNPN, CDR2 SVGIG (reference sequence). The clonotype originates from an adult in good health. The sample consisted of peripheral blood, taken on day 0 of AZD1222 vaccination. The chain recombines TRBV30 with TRBJ1-5; the match to TRBD1 covers 7 bases. The CDR3 bases are TGTGCCTGGAGCCCGGGACAGAGCAATCAGCCCCAGCATTTT. Translation gives CAWSPGQSNQPQHF.